Listed below are T cell receptor beta chains from one sample, sequenced in a study of CD8+CD57+ T cells in acquired aplastic anemia. Via MiXCR, TCRdb re-called the reads, giving one row per CDR3 protein. Of about 220,000 distinct CDR3 sequences in the sample, almost 35% are singletons; the top ten hold around 1.1%. The sample was sorted CD4+, CD8+, or CD8+CD57+ T cells (not recorded which) from PBMCs. The source of these receptors is a human donor in good health, serving as a control. Each CDR3 is given with its conserved first and last residue. The D gene is left open where the match is weak. Clone sizes are given selectively: once, few, many, or a class where the clone is expanded.

j_call v_call clone_size d_call cdr3_nt cdr3_aa
TRBJ2-7 TRBV2 . TRBD1 TGTGCCAGCAGTGTCCCCCTGACAGGGAGAGAAGCCTACGAGCAGTACTTC CASSVPLTGREAYEQYF
TRBJ1-3 TRBV3-1 few . TGTGCCAGCAGCCTGGGGGGTCGAAACACCATATATTTT CASSLGGRNTIYF
TRBJ2-1 TRBV18 once . TGTGCCAGCTCACCACCTTTTTGGGGAGACAATGAGCAGTTCTTC CASSPPFWGDNEQFF
TRBJ1-4 TRBV30 . . TGTGCCTGGAGCCACCAATCAACTAATGAAAAACTGTTTTTT CAWSHQSTNEKLFF
TRBJ2-6 TRBV12-3/TRBV12-4 . . TGTGCCAGCAGGATCGGGGCTCTCTCTGGGTCCAACGTCCTGACTTTC CASRIGALSGSNVLTF
TRBJ1-2 TRBV10-3 . . TGTGCCATCAGTGAGTCGGACGCACCTAACTATGGCTACACCTTC CAISESDAPNYGYTF
TRBJ2-1 TRBV24-1 many . TGTGCCACCAGTGTGACGGACAATGAGCAGTTCTTC CATSVTDNEQFF
TRBJ2-3 TRBV2 . . TGTGCCAGCAGTTTGGACCGAGCCAGCACAGATACGCAGTATTTT CASSLDRASTDTQYF
TRBJ2-1 TRBV4-1 once TRBD1 TGCGCCAGCAGCCCCGGACAGGGTGCGAATTCCGGTGAGCAGTTCTTC CASSPGQGANSGEQFF
TRBJ2-1 TRBV10-3 . TRBD2 TGTGCCACCGTAAGACTAGCGGGATTAAACAATGAGCAGTTCTTC CATVRLAGLNNEQFF
TRBJ2-1 TRBV9 . TRBD1 TGTGCCAGCAGCGTAGGGGGGACAGGGGCCTACAATGAGCAGTTCTTC CASSVGGTGAYNEQFF
TRBJ2-3 TRBV25-1 few . TGTGCCAGCAGCCCACTGGGAGTGGCGGGAGATACGCAGTATTTT CASSPLGVAGDTQYF
TRBJ2-1 TRBV2 many . TGTGCCAGCAGCTCACAGTTCTTC CASSSQFF
TRBJ2-3 TRBV2 few TRBD1 TGTGCCAGCCCAAGGACAGGGATGGATACGCAGTATTTT CASPRTGMDTQYF
TRBJ2-1 TRBV12-3/TRBV12-4 . . TGTGCCAGCAGCCCTTCGTCCTCGCGTCCCTACAATGAGCAGTTCTTC CASSPSSSRPYNEQFF
TRBJ1-1 TRBV20-1 . . TGCAGTGCTCAAGGGTTGACTGAAGCTTTCTTT CSAQGLTEAFF
TRBJ2-5 TRBV24-1 . TRBD2 TGTGCCACCAGTGATTTCGGACTAGCGGGAGAGACCCAGTACTTC CATSDFGLAGETQYF
TRBJ1-2 TRBV28 few TRBD1 TGTGCCAGCATAAAGACAGGGGGTACCTATGGCTACACCTTC CASIKTGGTYGYTF
TRBJ1-4 TRBV20-1 . . TGCAGTGCTAGAGATAGGGGGGTAAGTGAAAAACTGTTTTTT CSARDRGVSEKLFF
TRBJ1-5 TRBV7-3 many . TGTGCCTCAGAGGGGAGCAATCAGCCCCAGCATTTT CASEGSNQPQHF
TRBJ1-2 TRBV6-4 many TRBD1 TGTGCCAGCAGTGACTCAGGACAGGGCCATGGCTACACCTTC CASSDSGQGHGYTF
TRBJ1-1 TRBV5-1 . TRBD1 TGCGCCAGCAGCTATGGGGACAGTAAGAACACTGAAGCTTTCTTT CASSYGDSKNTEAFF
TRBJ1-4 TRBV20-1 . TRBD1 TGCAGTGCCGCAGACTATCGGGACAGACCAAATGAAAAACTGTTTTTT CSAADYRDRPNEKLFF
TRBJ1-2 TRBV25-1 . . TGTGCCAGCAGCCCCAGGGACCCCACGGCCCTCGGGGGCTTAGGCTACACCTTC CASSPRDPTALGGLGYTF
TRBJ2-3 TRBV20-1 many . TGCAGTGCTACCACTAGGGATACGCAGTATTTT CSATTRDTQYF
TRBJ2-7 TRBV3-1 few . TGTGCCAGCAGCCAAGCAGGGGCCTCCTACGAGCAGTACTTC CASSQAGASYEQYF
TRBJ2-7 TRBV10-3 few TRBD2 TGTGCCATCAGTGAATCAGAACTAGCGTTCTACGAGCAGTACTTC CAISESELAFYEQYF
TRBJ2-7 TRBV2 many TRBD1 TGTGCCAGCAGTGGACAGGGGGTACAGGGAGGCGAGCAGTACTTC CASSGQGVQGGEQYF
TRBJ2-7 TRBV2 . . TGTGCCAGCAACCGGGAAGGGGATTACGAGCAGTACTTC CASNREGDYEQYF
TRBJ1-1 TRBV20-1 many . TGCAGTGCTAGAGATCTCGTCAGTGAAGCTTTCTTT CSARDLVSEAFF
TRBJ2-1 TRBV29-1 many TRBD2 TGCAGCGTTGATTTAACCGGGACTAGCTATAGCTCCTACAATGAGCAGTTCTTC CSVDLTGTSYSSYNEQFF
TRBJ2-1 TRBV20-1 . TRBD2 TGCAGTGTTAGTTACACCGGGACTAGCGGGAGATGGGGTGAGCAGTTCTTC CSVSYTGTSGRWGEQFF
TRBJ1-5 TRBV4-1 . TRBD1 TGCGCCAGCAGCCAAGAGATGAGTCGGGACAGGGGGCAGCCCCAGCATTTT CASSQEMSRDRGQPQHF
TRBJ2-7 TRBV7-9 many . TGTGCCAGCAGCTTAGGGAGGGTCCAATCCACCTACGAGCAGTACTTC CASSLGRVQSTYEQYF
TRBJ2-5 TRBV5-1 . . TGCGCCAGCAGCTTGAGAGGGGGGCTCCAAGAGACCCAGTACTTC CASSLRGGLQETQYF
TRBJ2-3 TRBV19 many . TGTGCCAGTAGTATAGAGGGGACACACGTATCTATGGATACGCAGTATTTT CASSIEGTHVSMDTQYF
TRBJ2-7 TRBV7-2 many TRBD1 TGTGCCAGCAGCTTAGTCAAGGGGGCCGACTACGAGCAGTACTTC CASSLVKGADYEQYF
TRBJ2-7 TRBV5-4 many . TGTGCCAGCAGCGTACAGGGCGAGTACGAGCAGTACTTC CASSVQGEYEQYF
TRBJ1-1 TRBV5-1 . TRBD1 TGCGCCAGCAGCCTCCCAACAGGGGGCCAGGGTGAAGCTTTCTTT CASSLPTGGQGEAFF
TRBJ2-1 TRBV5-1 few TRBD2 TGCGCCAGCAGCCTGACTAGCGGGGGGCTTTTTGATGAGCAGTTCTTC CASSLTSGGLFDEQFF
TRBJ1-6 TRBV20-1 . . TGCAGTGCTAGTTTCTCGACAGGCAGTAATTCACCCCTCCACTTT CSASFSTGSNSPLHF
TRBJ1-5 TRBV12-3/TRBV12-4 few . TGTGCCAGCAGCCCCGCCTTGGGGGGCAGTTTTCAGCCCCAGCATTTT CASSPALGGSFQPQHF
TRBJ1-2 TRBV12-3/TRBV12-4 many . TGTGCCAGCAGTTTAAGGGAGGAGGGGCCCTATGGCTACACCTTC CASSLREEGPYGYTF
TRBJ1-6 TRBV11-2 many . TGTGCCAGCAGCTTTAGGGGCCAGGGTTTGGCTTCACCCCTCCACTTT CASSFRGQGLASPLHF
TRBJ2-7 TRBV4-2 many . TGTGCCAGCAGCCGCGGTGGCGAGTTGCCCTACGAGCAGTACTTC CASSRGGELPYEQYF
TRBJ2-7 TRBV7-2 . TRBD2 TGTGCCAGCAGCTTGGTAGCGGGCCACTCCTACGAGCAGTACTTC CASSLVAGHSYEQYF
TRBJ1-2 TRBV15 many . TGTGCCACCAGCCGACCTACAGGAAGCTATGGCTACACCTTC CATSRPTGSYGYTF
TRBJ2-7 TRBV24-1 once TRBD1 TGTGCTAGAGATTCAGGGCGACAGGGGGAGCGAGAGCAGTACTTC CARDSGRQGEREQYF
TRBJ2-7 TRBV10-2 . TRBD2 TGCGCCAGCACTCCGAGACTAGCGGGAGCCACCTACGAGCAGTACTTC CASTPRLAGATYEQYF
TRBJ2-7 TRBV7-9 many TRBD1 TGTGCCAGCAGCTCACGACAGGGTGGGGGATCCTACGAGCAGTACTTC CASSSRQGGGSYEQYF
TRBJ2-2 TRBV11-2 few . TGTGCCAGCAGCTTAGATCTGTACAGGGTTAACACCGGGGAGCTGTTTTTT CASSLDLYRVNTGELFF
TRBJ2-5 TRBV4-2 many . TGTGCCAGCAGCCAAGAACGTGATCGGGTGGAGACCCAGTACTTC CASSQERDRVETQYF
TRBJ2-5 TRBV7-2 . . TGTGCCAGCAGCTCCGAGTGGGGCGGAGGGGAGACCCAGTACTTC CASSSEWGGGETQYF
TRBJ1-3 TRBV11-3 . . TGTGCCAGCAGCTTGGGACGGACCTCTGGAAACGCCATATATTTT CASSLGRTSGNAIYF